Shown below are 9 T cell receptor beta chains from a single sample sequenced in a study of blood T cell repertoires in COVID-19 (dated by TCRdb to 2018 to 2021). Receptor libraries were prepared by the immunoSEQ multiplex PCR assay. Held by TCRdb, this immuneACCESS table contains in-frame sequences only and omits some clones. Under half of the omission traces to an unresolved V gene where checked; the cause of the rest is unknown. Counted in this sample were 90,000 to 120,000 clones; around 90% of them appeared once. The ten largest clones represent roughly 1.2% of the sample. Material: peripheral blood. The source of these receptors is a woman aged 25-40 years with acute or convalescent COVID-19.

The chain couples TRBV2 to TRBJ2-7, with D possibly being TRBD2 (6 bases). This CDR3 spans 13 amino acids. Germline-derived CDR1 and CDR2 are SNHLY and FYNNEI. V was trimmed by 4 bases and J by 4 bases, leaving 11 bases between them. The CDR3 is CASSAGDTYEQYF. The CDR3 nucleotides read TGTGCCAGCAGTGCGGGAGATACGTACGAGCAGTACTTC.

The chain employs TRBV11-3 and TRBJ1-1, with TRBD1 matching over 12 bases. The ends lost 4 bases at V and 1 base at J; junction bases unmatched: 7. The CDR3 totals 17 residues. CDR1 is SGHNT, CDR2 YENEEA, per germline. The CDR3 reads CASSSTWDRGPNTEAFF. Here the CDR3 DNA reads TGTGCCAGCAGCTCCACTTGGGACAGGGGGCCGAACACTGAAGCTTTCTTT.

The CDR3 here is CASSLEGQGGYTF. The CDR3 DNA follows: TGTGCCAGCAGTTTAGAAGGGCAGGGTGGCTACACCTTC. The chain couples TRBV12-3 or TRBV12-4 to TRBJ1-2, with a possible D match to TRBD1 (5 bases). The CDR3 runs to 13 residues. V lost 1 base to trimming and J lost 7 bases, with 10 bases between them.

The rearrangement uses TRBV7-9 and TRBJ2-1; 9 bases map to TRBD2. Germline V gives CDR1 SEHNR, CDR2 FQNEAQ (reference sequence). After removal of 1 base from V and 7 bases from J, the junction contained 14 bases not matched to a gene. The CDR3 runs to 18 residues. CDR3: CASSLVGRGGKSRNEQFF. The DNA of the CDR3 is TGTGCCAGCAGCTTAGTTGGGCGGGGGGGGAAAAGTAGGAATGAGCAGTTCTTC. The whole variable domain, remainder taken from reference TRBV7-9 and TRBJ2-1, is DTGVSQNPRHKITKRGQNVTFRCDPISEHNRLYWYRQTLGQGPEFLTYFQNEAQLEKSRLLSDRFSAERPKGSFSTLEIQRTEQGDSAMYLCASSLVGRGGKSRNEQFFGPGTRLTVL.

The count of this clone is one. J is TRBJ1-1 and V is TRBV5-5; TRBD1 aligns across 9 bases. V lost 4 bases and J lost 5; bases outside the gene matches: 6. This CDR3 spans 14 amino acids. From germline, CDR1 is SGHKS and CDR2 YYEKEE (reference sequence). The CDR3 region is CASSDTGGKTEAFF. The CDR3 nucleotides are TGTGCCAGCAGCGACACAGGGGGCAAAACTGAAGCTTTCTTT.

CDR3: CATSDQPGQGAGYGYTF. The CDR3 DNA reads as TGTGCCACCAGTGATCAGCCGGGACAGGGGGCGGGATATGGCTACACCTTC. This sequence joins TRBV24-1 and TRBJ1-2, with 12 bases fitting TRBD1. This CDR3 has 17 residues. CDR1 and CDR2 from the germline V gene are KGHDR and SFDVKD. With 3 bases clipped from V and 5 bases from J, the junction kept 9 bases outside the gene matches.

V is TRBV2 and J is TRBJ2-3; 7 bases fit TRBD2. CDR1 is SNHLY and CDR2 is FYNNEI in the germline V gene. There are 16 residues in the CDR3. Trimming took 6 bases from V and 4 from J; bases not matched to a gene: 13. The CDR3 DNA follows: TGTGCCAGCAGCCTACTAGGTGGCGGGAGTCCAGATACGCAGTATTTT. Residues: CASSLLGGGSPDTQYF.

As DNA, the CDR3 is TGTGCCAGCAACGTAGCGGGGGAGCTAGATACGCAGTATTTT. It translates to CASNVAGELDTQYF. The rearrangement joins TRBV27 to TRBJ2-3, with 9 bases identical to TRBD2. Germline CDR1 MNHEY, CDR2 SMNVEV (reference sequence). V lost 7 bases to trimming and J lost 5 bases; unmatched junction nucleotides: 7. The CDR3 consists of 14 residues.

The rearrangement joins TRBV28 to TRBJ2-2, with 9 bases that match TRBD2. The germline CDR1 and CDR2 sequences are MDHEN and SYDVKM. With 4 bases clipped from V and 3 bases from J, the junction kept 3 bases outside the gene matches. The CDR3 is made up of 15 amino acids. The CDR3 DNA follows: TGTGCCAGCAGTTCCCTAGCGGGATACACCGGGGAGCTGTTTTTT. This sequence encodes CASSSLAGYTGELFF.